This T cell receptor beta chain was documented in a study of OX40 agonist ivuxolimab in advanced cancers. This CDR3 region has 12 residues. Deletions cut 11 bases from V and 2 bases from J, with 10 bases between. The germline V gene has CDR1 LNHDA and CDR2 SQIVND (reference sequence). Assay: immunoSEQ multiplex PCR; the TCRdb copy retains only in-frame clones and omits some. The data show some 60,000 clones, approximately 80% seen once. At cycle 4 day 1, cycle 7 day 1, and baseline, blood was sampled. This material consisted of CD4+ or CD8+ T cells sorted from blood, taken in a trial of the OX40 agonist ivuxolimab. The TCR comes from an adult with an advanced solid tumor such as melanoma, head and neck, liver or kidney cancer. The chain uses TRBV19 and TRBJ1-3; D is perhaps TRBD1 (5 bases). This CDR3 reads CAVGTPGNTIYF. The CDR3 DNA follows: TGTGCCGTCGGGACCCCTGGAAACACCATATATTTT.